This T cell receptor (beta chain) was retrieved from a study of T cell clonality in common variable immunodeficiency (dated by TCRdb to 2014 to 2015). Most of the CVID patients and most of the healthy controls were of Caucasian heritage. From each donor, 5 to 8 ml of heparinized peripheral whole blood was collected. Genomic DNA from adults with common variable immune deficiency (CVID) and from healthy adult controls was used to sequence TCRbeta CDR3 repertoires. The control group comprised some 22 healthy adult volunteers, roughly twelve female and about ten male, aged about 23 to 75 years with a mean age of approximately 30. To isolate peripheral blood mononuclear cells, diluted blood was subjected to density centrifugation over Hypaque 1077 or Ficoll-Paque. Unsorted mononuclear cells served as the source of genomic DNA, which was extracted either by Qiagen column purification or by a centrifugation-based method.

Turning to this clone: Its antigen specificity is not known. Read coverage stops 3 residues before the CDR3 terminus; the germline J gene supplies the remainder.

Based on the germline V gene, the CDR1 and CDR2 sequences are MNHEY and SVGEGT. Including cysteine and phenylalanine, the CDR3 has 16 amino acids. The DNA has 39 bases, all within the CDR3, and is read from base 1. Equivalent amounts of genomic DNA from CVID and control samples were used as sequencing input. For every sample, a 60 bp segment covering the rearranged TCRbeta CDR3 region was amplified and then sequenced. The immunoSEQ assay, a bias-corrected multiplex PCR combined with high-throughput sequencing, was used for TCRbeta amplification. For the original study's pipeline: Every unique nucleotide sequence was considered a clone and was annotated with V, D and J genes, copy number and frequency. Sequences were labeled productive if in frame, and non-productive if out of frame or containing stop codons. Clonality was calculated from Shannon's entropy as previously described. The predicted amino acid sequences of productive clones were used to derive mean CDR3 Kyte-Doolittle hydropathy. Using the R hclust function, scaled V gene usage was clustered hierarchically with Manhattan distance and complete linkage. Clone sharing by CDR3 amino acid sequence was assessed by resampling 12 repertoires per group over 100 rounds. The repertoires were searched for 60 to 70 published EBV-specific TCRbeta sequences and 245 published CMV-specific TCRbeta sequences. Analysis left out a couple of CVID samples that produced under 10,000 sequences, so fewer than 50 CVID repertoires remained. TCRdb limited this immuneACCESS table to in-frame rearrangements with V and J called. A share of clones is missing; checked studies link under half to unresolved V genes, and the rest is unexplained. D and trimming come from the DNA, and the V and J calls and clone size come from that table. The data for this sample show about 42,000 clones, each detected more than once. The ten largest make up approximately 1.3% of the sample.

What the study reported, not specific to this receptor: TCRbeta clonality was higher in CVID subjects than in healthy controls (t-test p = 0.018), and the increase was most characteristic of about a third of subjects. Even though DNA input was the same, control samples had an average of about 90,000 unique sequences each, compared with approximately 32,000 in CVID samples. CVID TCRbeta sequences reportedly showed fewer deletions and N-nucleotide insertions and lacked highly modified clones with 13 or more V deletions. The authors noted that sequencing repertoires of T cell subpopulations would be needed to clarify what caused the increased clonality in CVID. Correlations between repertoire features and clinical complications were limited by patient heterogeneity within the CVID cohort. CVID subjects shared fewer TCRbeta clones with each other than healthy controls did (p < 0.0001).

The sequencing sample was made of peripheral blood mononuclear cells. The sequence came from a person aged 18-70 years in good health. The rearranged chain carries TRBV6-2 or TRBV6-3 and TRBJ1-2, with no D gene named confidently. Partial CDR3 DNA: TGTGCCATCCAGACGACGACTAGCGGTCTCACAGATACC. The translation is CAIQTTTSGLTDT. The CDR3 in its entirety is CAIQTTTSGLTDTYTF.